A selection of T cell receptor beta chains follows, all from one sample in a study of T cells after yellow fever vaccination. TCRdb itself ran the 5' RACE reads through MiXCR, one entry per CDR3 protein. In the table there are a few hundred thousand distinct CDR3 sequences, 15% to 20% of which are singletons. Sequences were derived from PBMCs, sampled 15 days after the yellow fever booster vaccination. These receptor sequences come from a man aged 25 to 40 who received the YFV17D yellow fever vaccine. CDR3s leave out the opening cysteine and the closing phenylalanine or tryptophan. Expanded clones are given a class, and other clones once, few, many or no size at all.

clone size: few
V gene: TRBV7-2
CDR3 protein: ASTPQNSPDSPLH

clone size: -
V gene: TRBV7-2
CDR3 protein: ASSSAVLAGITDTQY

clone size: -
V gene: TRBV4-3
CDR3 protein: ASSLTGGGTYEQY

clone size: -
V gene: TRBV5-1
CDR3 protein: ASSLRTSGIHNEQF

clone size: -
V gene: TRBV7-2
CDR3 protein: ASSPLGQTSTDTQY

clone size: few
V gene: TRBV5-5
CDR3 protein: ASSSRLLENQPQH

clone size: -
V gene: TRBV7-2
CDR3 protein: ASSSAGFGGSSYNEQF

clone size: few
V gene: TRBV4-3
CDR3 protein: ASRKRSGEGTGELF

clone size: few
V gene: TRBV20-1
CDR3 protein: SADWATDTQY

clone size: few
V gene: TRBV4-3
CDR3 protein: ASSQDPRVQASYNEQF

clone size: few
V gene: TRBV20-1
CDR3 protein: SASYQDQGLREQY

clone size: -
V gene: TRBV12-3/TRBV12-4
CDR3 protein: ASSLGPRGSPLH

clone size: few
V gene: TRBV11-2
CDR3 protein: ASSSQQTYEQY

clone size: few
V gene: TRBV28
CDR3 protein: ASSVTGLTYNEQF

clone size: few
V gene: TRBV7-9
CDR3 protein: ASSFPGLVGANEQF